One sample yielded the 21 T cell receptor beta chains listed below, sequenced in a study of lymphopenia after photon versus proton radiotherapy. Here immunoSEQ multiplex PCR was the method, and the copy in TCRdb shows in-frame clones only, minus some. In the table there are some 38,000 clones, around nine tenths of which are singletons. Specimen: peripheral blood, collected from a patient treated with photon-based radiotherapy. These receptors all come from a man aged 60-69 years with cholangiocarcinoma.

Only one count was recorded for this clone. V is TRBV28 and J is TRBJ1-3, with D hard to call. This CDR3 is built from 15 residues. Trimming took off 2 bases at V and 4 bases at J, with 12 bases between the two ends. Germline CDR1 reads MDHEN; CDR2 reads SYDVKM. DNA of the CDR3: TGTGCCAGCAGTTTACTTCCCAGATCAGGAAACACCATATATTTT. Encoded protein: CASSLLPRSGNTIYF.

The genes are TRBV5-1 and TRBJ1-5, with D uncertain. CDR1 SGHRS and CDR2 YFSETQ come from the germline V gene. This CDR3 region has 15 residues. V lost 0 bases and J lost 0, with 7 bases in between. The CDR3 bases are TGCGCCAGCAGCTTGGATGGCGATAGCAATCAGCCCCAGCATTTT. Translating it yields CASSLDGDSNQPQHF.

The gene calls are TRBV2 and TRBJ1-1; D remains unclear. Germline V CDR1 and CDR2: SNHLY, FYNNEI. The CDR3 consists of 13 residues. V lost 3 bases and J 4 bases, leaving 9 bases between the germline ends. CDR3 in amino acids: CASSDWGGTEAFF. In DNA form, the CDR3 reads TGTGCCAGCAGTGATTGGGGAGGCACTGAAGCTTTCTTT.

The chain has TRBV10-3 and TRBJ2-7, with TRBD1 identical over 9 bases. Germline V lookup: CDR1 ENHRY, CDR2 SYGVKD. This CDR3 has 13 residues. Germline trimming cut 10 bases from V and 2 bases from J; bases unmatched to any gene: 6. CDR3 bases: TGTGCCACCTACGGGACAGGGCCCTACGAGCAGTACTTC. It translates to CATYGTGPYEQYF.

The DNA of the CDR3 is TGTGCCAGCAGCTTGCCTAGCGTCTACAATGAGCAGTTCTTC. Protein: CASSLPSVYNEQFF. The V and J genes are TRBV7-2 and TRBJ2-1; a possible D gene is TRBD2 (6 bases). Germline lookup yields CDR1 SGHTA and CDR2 FQGNSA. The V end was cut by 3 bases, the J end by 3 bases, with 9 bases between. CDR3 size: 14 residues.

The gene calls are TRBV2 and TRBJ2-7, with D tentatively TRBD1 (7 bases). The germline gives CDR1 SNHLY, CDR2 FYNNEI. CDR3 size: 15 residues. The V and J ends lost 5 bases and 6 bases respectively, with 20 bases between them. In DNA, the CDR3 is TGTGCCAGCAGTCAACGCAGGGGGGCCTTTAGCGAGCAGTACTTC. Its protein product is CASSQRRGAFSEQYF.

The chain carries TRBV28 and TRBJ1-1; 8 nucleotides agree with TRBD1. The CDR3 loop spans 15 amino acids. Trimming at V came to 2 bases and at J to 0 bases, leaving 2 bases not matched to a gene. Germline CDR1 is MDHEN and CDR2 is SYDVKM. CDR3 DNA sequence: TGTGCCAGCAGTTTAGGGACAGGTTTGAACACTGAAGCTTTCTTT. As protein: CASSLGTGLNTEAFF.

J is TRBJ2-3 and V is TRBV10-3; D may be TRBD2 (6 bases). The CDR3 has 15 amino acids. Germline assignment: CDR1 ENHRY and CDR2 SYGVKD. V gave up 3 bases and J gave up 4 bases, with 14 bases separating them. CDR3 residues: CAISDSPGDPDTQYF. CDR3 nucleotides: TGTGCCATCAGTGACTCGCCGGGAGATCCAGATACGCAGTATTTT.

V is TRBV11-3 and J is TRBJ2-7, with 7 bases lining up with TRBD1. The CDR3 extends over 16 amino acids. V lost 5 bases and J lost 5; bases outside the gene matches: 15. CDR1 SGHNT and CDR2 YENEEA come from the germline V gene. The CDR3 nucleotides read TGTGCCAGCAGCCGTCCGGTACACAGGGGCGGCGACGAGCAGTACTTC. Its translation is CASSRPVHRGGDEQYF.

This chain joins TRBV15 and TRBJ2-3, with D perhaps matching TRBD2 (5 bases). Trimming removed 1 base at V and 6 bases at J, with 14 bases between. The length of the CDR3 is 15 residues. Germline CDR1 LNHNV, CDR2 YYDKDF (reference sequence). The CDR3 is CATSRGASRWDTQYF. CDR3 in DNA: TGTGCCACCAGCAGAGGGGCTAGCAGATGGGATACGCAGTATTTT.

This sequence joins TRBV5-6 and TRBJ1-4; 8 nucleotides align to TRBD1. CDR1 is SGHDT, CDR2 YYEEEE, per germline. CDR3 length: 15 residues. V lost 5 bases to trimming and J lost 4 bases; unmatched junction nucleotides: 7. The CDR3 DNA reads as TGTGCCAGCAGGAGCCAGGGGGCCGGTAATGAAAAACTGTTTTTT. Its protein product is CASRSQGAGNEKLFF.

This chain uses TRBV18 with TRBJ1-2, with a weak D call TRBD1 (6 bases). Trimming cost V 1 base and J 8 bases, with 17 bases left between them. CDR3 length: 15 residues. Germline values: CDR1 KGHSH, CDR2 LQKENI. CDR3 nucleotide sequence: TGTGCCAGCTCACCACTCCGGGACACGGCTGAAGGCTACACCTTC. The encoded protein is CASSPLRDTAEGYTF.

The chain is built from TRBV18 and TRBJ2-7, with D unresolved. Germline V gene sequence: CDR1 KGHSH, CDR2 LQKENI. The CDR3 is 14 amino acids. The ends were cut back, 4 bases at V and 3 bases at J, with 13 bases in the middle. The CDR3 DNA reads TGTGCCAGCTCACAGGGTGGGGAAAACTACGAGCAGTACTTC. It translates to CASSQGGENYEQYF.

The chain combines TRBV18 with TRBJ1-1, with 7 bases aligning to TRBD1. Germline CDR1 reads KGHSH; CDR2 reads LQKENI. After removal of 1 base from V and 7 bases from J, the junction contained 3 bases not matched to a gene. The CDR3 length is 13 residues. CDR3 nucleotide sequence: TGTGCCAGCTCACCACAGACAGGGCGTGAAGCTTTCTTT. Translated: CASSPQTGREAFF.

This clone has a single count. V is TRBV7-3 and J is TRBJ2-7, with D perhaps matching TRBD1 (5 bases). Germline V gives CDR1 SGHTA, CDR2 FQGTGA. Trimming took 5 bases from V and 1 from J, leaving 12 bases between them. The CDR3 loop spans 14 amino acids. In nucleotides, the CDR3 is TGTGCCAGCAGCCCGGACCGACAGTCCTACGAGCAGTACTTC. Protein sequence: CASSPDRQSYEQYF.

This clone was counted a single time. The V and J genes are TRBV10-3 and TRBJ2-3; 10 bases are a match to TRBD2. The CDR3 is made up of 15 amino acids. Germline lookup yields CDR1 ENHRY and CDR2 SYGVKD. The V gene end was trimmed by 3 bases and the J gene end by 3 bases; junction bases not matched to a gene: 3. CDR3 coding DNA: TGTGCCATCAGTGACTTAGCGGGAGGTACAGATACGCAGTATTTT. Protein: CAISDLAGGTDTQYF.

The chain employs TRBV6-5 and TRBJ1-2, with D tentatively TRBD1 (6 bases). This CDR3 is 15 amino acids long. Germline V gene data show CDR1 as MNHEY and CDR2 as SVGAGI. V lost 2 bases and J 0 bases, leaving 10 bases between the germline ends. The CDR3 coding sequence is TGTGCCAGCAGTTACGTAGACAGGACTAACTATGGCTACACCTTC. Its protein is CASSYVDRTNYGYTF.

This sequence joins TRBV11-2 and TRBJ2-2, with D maybe TRBD2 (5 bases). The CDR3 spans 15 residues. Trimming left V 4 bases short and J 8 bases short, with 17 bases between. Germline V lookup: CDR1 SGHAT, CDR2 FQNNGV. DNA for the CDR3: TGTGCCAGCAGCTCCACCGGGCTTTCGGGAGGGGAGCTGTTTTTT. Translated: CASSSTGLSGGELFF.

The rearrangement uses TRBV10-3 and TRBJ2-7, with D perhaps TRBD1 (6 bases). CDR1 and CDR2 from the germline V gene are ENHRY and SYGVKD. The CDR3 length is 14 residues. V was shortened by 3 bases and J by 2 bases, with 11 bases between the two germline ends. CDR3: CAISDEGVAYEQYF. CDR3 coding DNA: TGTGCCATCAGTGATGAGGGGGTAGCCTACGAGCAGTACTTC.

V is TRBV28 and J is TRBJ2-4; D possibly uses TRBD1 or TRBD2 (5 bases each). Germline assignment: CDR1 MDHEN and CDR2 SYDVKM. The length of the CDR3 is 19 residues. Trimming removed 6 bases at V and 3 bases at J, with 27 bases between. The CDR3: CASSPRRSRGSGIKNIQYF. The DNA of the CDR3 is TGTGCCAGCAGCCCCAGGAGAAGCCGGGGCTCCGGTATCAAAAACATTCAGTACTTC.

The chain is built from TRBV19 and TRBJ2-7, with D tentatively TRBD1 (5 bases). The germline V gene has CDR1 LNHDA and CDR2 SQIVND (reference sequence). This CDR3 is built from 14 residues. V lost 8 bases, J lost 0 bases, and 14 bases lay in between. As DNA, the CDR3 is TGTGCCAGTGCGTCAGGGCCGAGCTCCTACGAGCAGTACTTC. Amino acid sequence: CASASGPSSYEQYF.